The rows below give T cell receptor beta chains drawn from one sample of a study of CD8+CD57+ T cells in acquired aplastic anemia. From the reads, TCRdb called clonotypes with MiXCR, one entry per CDR3 protein. The data contain over 150,000 distinct CDR3 sequences, nearly 50% of them singletons. The specimen was sorted CD4+, CD8+, or CD8+CD57+ T cells (not recorded which) from PBMCs. The origin of the receptors is a human donor with aplastic anemia. Each CDR3 is given with its conserved first and last residue. The order of the fields is clone size, V gene, D gene, J gene, CDR3 protein, CDR3 DNA. The D gene is left open where the match is weak. A row's size may be missing; if present it is once, few, many or a size class.

many,TRBV7-2,.,TRBJ2-3,CASSLAPGDTQYF,TGTGCCAGCAGCTTAGCCCCCGGGGATACGCAGTATTTT
many,TRBV5-6,.,TRBJ2-7,CASSSRGRSNYEQYF,TGTGCCAGCAGCTCCAGGGGCAGGAGTAACTACGAGCAGTACTTC
many,TRBV20-1,.,TRBJ2-2,CSASRGSGELFF,TGCAGTGCTAGCAGGGGTAGTGGGGAGCTGTTTTTT
once,TRBV10-3,.,TRBJ2-5,CAISESDRQYF,TGTGCCATCAGTGAGTCGGACAGACAGTACTTC
.,TRBV7-2,.,TRBJ2-5,CASSLNGKETQYF,TGTGCCAGCAGCTTAAACGGAAAAGAGACCCAGTACTTC
few,TRBV4-1,.,TRBJ2-2,CASSGPRGVPGELFF,TGCGCCAGCAGCGGGCCCAGGGGGGTCCCCGGGGAGCTGTTTTTT
.,TRBV5-4,.,TRBJ1-2,CASSLAGTRGVYGYTF,TGTGCCAGCAGCTTGGCCGGGACACGGGGAGTCTATGGCTACACCTTC
.,TRBV7-8,.,TRBJ2-3,CASSLVDTQYF,TGTGCCAGCAGCTTAGTAGATACGCAGTATTTT
many,TRBV12-3/TRBV12-4,.,TRBJ1-2,CASSRRGDYGYTF,TGTGCCAGCAGTCGCAGGGGTGACTATGGCTACACCTTC
many,TRBV20-1,.,TRBJ2-1,CSARSYNEQFF,TGCAGTGCTAGATCCTACAATGAGCAGTTCTTC
many,TRBV3-1,.,TRBJ2-7,CASSQGREQYF,TGTGCCAGCAGCCAGGGTAGAGAGCAGTACTTC
few,TRBV19,TRBD1,TRBJ1-2,CASGDSQSYGYTF,TGTGCCAGTGGGGACAGCCAGAGCTATGGCTACACCTTC
few,TRBV11-2,.,TRBJ1-1,CASSLGGTTEAFF,TGTGCCAGCAGCTTAGGAGGGACCACTGAAGCTTTCTTT
once,TRBV5-1,TRBD2,TRBJ2-3,CASSQAGGDTQYF,TGCGCCAGCAGTCAAGCGGGAGGAGACACGCAGTATTTT
.,TRBV6-1,TRBD1,TRBJ2-7,CASRTPRGLTGKQYF,TGTGCCAGCAGAACCCCGAGGGGGCTTACAGGAAAGCAGTACTTC
many,TRBV15,.,TRBJ1-5,CATSRDRGDYSNQPQHF,TGTGCCACCAGCAGAGATAGGGGGGATTATAGCAATCAGCCCCAGCATTTT
many,TRBV20-1,.,TRBJ2-2,CSATGRFNTGELFF,TGCAGTGCTACCGGACGGTTTAACACCGGGGAGCTGTTTTTT
many,TRBV6-4,TRBD2,TRBJ2-3,CASGLEANDNTQYF,TGTGCCAGTGGACTAGAAGCGAACGACAATACGCAGTATTTT
.,TRBV5-1,.,TRBJ1-1,CASSPKQGSLVTEAFF,TGCGCCAGCAGCCCGAAGCAGGGCTCCCTTGTCACTGAAGCTTTCTTT
.,TRBV10-3,.,TRBJ2-3,CAISPGHGTDTQYF,TGTGCCATCAGTCCCGGACACGGCACAGATACGCAGTATTTT
.,TRBV7-9,TRBD1,TRBJ1-2,CATETGGAYGYTF,TGTGCCACAGAGACAGGGGGCGCGTATGGCTACACCTTC
many,TRBV5-4,TRBD1,TRBJ2-5,CASSVDRVGETQYF,TGTGCCAGCAGCGTGGACAGGGTAGGAGAGACCCAGTACTTC
.,TRBV27,TRBD1,TRBJ1-4,CASRTDRGGNEKLFF,TGTGCCAGCAGAACGGACAGGGGAGGCAATGAAAAACTGTTTTTT
few,TRBV15,.,TRBJ2-5,CATSRDRDLETQYF,TGTGCCACCAGCAGAGACAGGGACCTGGAGACCCAGTACTTC
.,TRBV20-1,.,TRBJ1-2,CSARVGGAGGYTF,TGCAGTGCTAGGGTGGGGGGCGCAGGTGGCTACACCTTC
.,TRBV27,.,TRBJ1-1,CASSLGPVSTEAFF,TGTGCCAGCAGTTTAGGGCCGGTGAGCACTGAAGCTTTCTTT
many,TRBV6-5,.,TRBJ1-5,CASSLNGNQPQHF,TGTGCCAGCAGTTTAAACGGCAATCAGCCCCAGCATTTT
.,TRBV5-1,.,TRBJ1-2,CASTPGEGYTF,TGCGCCAGCACCCCAGGGGAAGGCTACACCTTC
many,TRBV12-3/TRBV12-4,TRBD1,TRBJ1-6,CASSRDSRRLPLHF,TGTGCCAGCAGCCGGGACAGCCGGAGGTTACCCCTCCACTTT
.,TRBV24-1,.,TRBJ2-1,CATKDQFNEQFF,TGTGCCACCAAAGACCAGTTCAATGAGCAGTTCTTC
few,TRBV7-8,.,TRBJ1-6,CASRTGSASPLHF,TGTGCCAGCAGAACAGGGAGCGCTTCACCCCTCCACTTT
.,TRBV27,.,TRBJ2-7,CASSLSAAREQYF,TGTGCCAGCAGTTTATCCGCCGCACGCGAGCAGTACTTC
many,TRBV18,.,TRBJ2-7,CASSTRHEQYF,TGTGCCAGCTCGACCCGTCACGAGCAGTACTTC
.,TRBV5-5,TRBD2,TRBJ2-3,CASSLDGRYTDTQYF,TGTGCCAGCAGCTTGGACGGGAGGTACACAGATACGCAGTATTTT
many,TRBV20-1,TRBD1,TRBJ1-1,CSARDPQGYGEAFF,TGCAGTGCTAGAGACCCACAGGGGTATGGTGAAGCTTTCTTT
.,TRBV10-2,.,TRBJ2-7,CASSESIGVGGKYEQYF,TGCGCCAGCAGTGAGTCGATCGGGGTTGGAGGGAAATACGAGCAGTACTTC
many,TRBV12-3/TRBV12-4,TRBD1,TRBJ2-1,CASSMTGGGEQFF,TGTGCCAGCAGTATGACAGGGGGGGGTGAGCAGTTCTTC
.,TRBV2,TRBD1,TRBJ2-2,CASSLGTGDTGELFF,TGTGCCAGCAGTCTAGGGACAGGGGACACCGGGGAGCTGTTTTTT
.,TRBV30,TRBD1,TRBJ1-2,CAWSVVRGGGGYTF,TGTGCCTGGAGTGTGGTTCGAGGGGGCGGTGGCTACACCTTC
.,TRBV6-1,.,TRBJ2-7,CASRNQASPGREQYF,TGTGCCAGCAGGAATCAGGCCTCCCCTGGTCGTGAGCAGTACTTC
once,TRBV7-9,.,TRBJ2-3,CASSSQDTQYF,TGTGCCAGCAGCTCCCAGGATACGCAGTATTTT
.,TRBV20-1,.,TRBJ2-5,CSARVGIGETQYF,TGCAGTGCCCGCGTCGGCATTGGGGAGACCCAGTACTTC
.,TRBV9,.,TRBJ2-2,CASSVNPSGNTGELFF,TGTGCCAGCAGCGTGAATCCCAGCGGAAACACCGGGGAGCTGTTTTTT
.,TRBV6-5,.,TRBJ2-3,CARSYRAVTSTDTQYF,TGTGCCAGAAGTTACAGGGCAGTCACTAGCACAGATACGCAGTATTTT
many,TRBV7-2,TRBD1,TRBJ1-1,CASSRDRDTEAFF,TGTGCCAGCAGCCGTGACAGGGACACTGAAGCTTTCTTT
.,TRBV10-1,TRBD2,TRBJ2-7,CASERVRTSGVPPYEQYF,TGCGCCAGTGAGAGAGTTAGGACTAGCGGGGTTCCGCCCTACGAGCAGTACTTC
many,TRBV2,.,TRBJ1-2,CASRTGGGSYGYTF,TGTGCCAGCAGAACAGGAGGGGGGAGCTATGGCTACACCTTC
many,TRBV20-1,.,TRBJ1-2,CSARDSSRGRYGYTF,TGCAGTGCTAGGGACAGTTCCCGGGGGCGATATGGCTACACCTTC
few,TRBV20-1,.,TRBJ1-2,CSGSGTDDYGYTF,TGCAGTGGATCCGGGACGGACGACTATGGCTACACCTTC
many,TRBV20-1,.,TRBJ1-2,CSASGRGDNYGYTF,TGCAGTGCTAGTGGGCGGGGGGATAACTATGGCTACACCTTC
.,TRBV11-1,.,TRBJ2-7,CASSSHRLAKLYEQYF,TGTGCCAGCAGCTCCCACCGGCTAGCGAAGCTCTACGAGCAGTACTTC
many,TRBV20-1,TRBD2,TRBJ2-3,CSATYGGTSTDTQYF,TGCAGTGCTACTTACGGGGGGACTAGCACAGATACGCAGTATTTT
.,TRBV11-2,TRBD2,TRBJ2-1,CASSPTSGVNEQFF,TGTGCCAGCAGCCCCACTAGCGGGGTCAATGAGCAGTTCTTC
few,TRBV29-1,.,TRBJ1-1,CSAVTGATNTEAFF,TGCAGCGCGGTTACAGGAGCCACGAACACTGAAGCTTTCTTT
.,TRBV4-3,.,TRBJ2-1,CASSQARGRNDHEQFF,TGCGCCAGCAGCCAAGCACGGGGACGGAATGATCATGAGCAGTTCTTC
.,TRBV5-4,TRBD1,TRBJ2-1,CASSLRRGTVYNEQFF,TGTGCCAGCAGCTTGAGAAGAGGGACAGTCTACAATGAGCAGTTCTTC
many,TRBV20-1,TRBD2,TRBJ2-7,CSAIAGPSYEQYF,TGCAGTGCTATAGCGGGGCCCTCCTACGAGCAGTACTTC
.,TRBV7-9,.,TRBJ1-1,CASSLADLRRTEAFF,TGTGCCAGCAGCTTAGCGGACCTCAGAAGGACTGAAGCTTTCTTT
.,TRBV19,.,TRBJ1-5,CASTKGIPQPQHF,TGTGCCAGTACAAAGGGGATACCTCAGCCCCAGCATTTT
.,TRBV10-3,.,TRBJ2-7,CASRLVRSSYEQYF,TGTGCCAGCAGACTAGTGCGAAGCTCCTACGAGCAGTACTTC